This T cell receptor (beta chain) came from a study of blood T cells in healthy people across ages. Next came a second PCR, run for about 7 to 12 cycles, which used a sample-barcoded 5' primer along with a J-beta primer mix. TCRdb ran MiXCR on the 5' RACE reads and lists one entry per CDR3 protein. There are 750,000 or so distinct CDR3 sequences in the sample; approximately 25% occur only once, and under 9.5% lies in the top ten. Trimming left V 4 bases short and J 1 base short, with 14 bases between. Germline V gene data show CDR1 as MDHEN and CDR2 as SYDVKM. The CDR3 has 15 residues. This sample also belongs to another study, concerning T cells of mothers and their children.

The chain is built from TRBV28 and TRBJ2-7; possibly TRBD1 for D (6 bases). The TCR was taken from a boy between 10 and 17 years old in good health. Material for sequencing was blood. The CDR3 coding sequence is TGTGCCAGCAGTTCCGGACAGCCGGCTTCCTACGAGCAGTACTTC. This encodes CASSSGQPASYEQYF.